This T cell receptor (beta chain) derives from a study of response to subunit inactivated influenza vaccine. This clonotype occurred a few times. The CDR3 length is 14 residues. The ends were cut back, 6 bases at V and 6 bases at J, with 20 bases in the middle. The V gene's germline CDR1 is DFQATT and CDR2 SNEGSKA (reference sequence). Each CDR3 protein is one row after TCRdb ran MiXCR on the RT-PCR reads. Counted here are hundreds of thousands of distinct CDR3 sequences, approximately 7.7% occurring once; the ten biggest clones make up 10% to 15%. The clonotype comes from a man aged 50-75 years who received an inactivated influenza vaccine. The material sequenced was PBMCs from blood, taken around 25 months after vaccination. The J gene is TRBJ2-5, the V gene TRBV20-1; either TRBD1 or TRBD2 may supply D (5 bases each). The CDR3, as DNA: TGCAGTGCCCTAGAGTCAGGGAGAGGACAGACCCAGTACTTC. As protein: CSALESGRGQTQYF.